Below, 28 T cell receptor beta chains from the same sample are listed, as sequenced in a study of metastatic and nonmetastatic thyroid tumors. Via MiXCR, TCRdb re-called the PCR reads. The sample has 25,000 to 35,000 clones, just under 25% seen once. Patients were all untreated before their thyroid surgery. The sequencing input was blood. The receptors here all came from a female donor with papillary thyroid cancer or a benign thyroid nodule (not recorded which). Some clones in this sample may be carry-over from other donors' samples.

This sequence joins TRBV6-1 and TRBJ2-3, with 11 bases matching TRBD2. The V and J ends lost 4 bases and 6 bases, in that order; junction bases with no gene match: 3. CDR3 length: 14 residues. CDR1 is MNHNS, CDR2 SASEGT, per germline. The CDR3 loop is CASSATSGTDTQYF. The CDR3 bases are TGTGCCAGCAGTGCGACTAGCGGGACGGATACGCAGTATTTT.

The chain joins TRBV6-1 to TRBJ1-3; 8 bases line up with TRBD1. Germline trimming cut 6 bases from V and 2 bases from J; bases unmatched to any gene: 6. The germline V gene has CDR1 MNHNS and CDR2 SASEGT. The CDR3 spans 15 residues. The CDR3 bases are TGTGCCAGCAGGACCGGGACAGGCACTGGAAACACCATATATTTT. It codes for CASRTGTGTGNTIYF.

This clone has a count of ten or more. The chain combines TRBV9 with TRBJ2-7; no clear D. V was clipped by 4 bases and J by 6 bases, with 17 bases between them. CDR1 SGDLS and CDR2 YYNGEE come from the germline V gene. The CDR3 is 14 residues long. This chain's CDR3 is CASSHLGPSGEQYF. DNA for the CDR3: TGTGCCAGCAGCCACCTAGGCCCCTCGGGCGAGCAGTACTTC. Together with reference TRBV9 and TRBJ2-7, the CDR3 gives the full variable domain: DSGVTQTPKHLITATGQRVTLRCSPRSGDLSVYWYQQSLDQGLQFLIQYYNGEERAKGNILERFSAQQFPDLHSELNLSSLELGDSALYFCASSHLGPSGEQYFGPGTRLTVT.

This clone has a count of ten or more. The chain uses TRBV7-2 and TRBJ2-7, with D unresolved. Germline CDR1 SGHTA, CDR2 FQGNSA. With 5 bases removed from V and 2 bases from J, the gap between germline ends came to 16 bases. The CDR3 runs to 15 residues. CDR3 coding DNA: TGTGCCAGCAGCCTATCCCTAGGCAGCCCCTACGAGCAGTACTTC. Its translation: CASSLSLGSPYEQYF.

The chain is built from TRBV6-1 and TRBJ2-7; 7 bases line up with TRBD1. Germline CDR1 is MNHNS and CDR2 is SASEGT. Unmatched junction bases numbered 14, after V lost 7 bases and J lost 5 bases. This CDR3 is built from 15 residues. The CDR3 DNA reads as TGTGCCAGCAAATCGGACAGGCAATCTGGCAACGAGCAGTACGTC. This sequence encodes CASKSDRQSGNEQYV.

This clone was recorded many times. The chain employs TRBV5-1 and TRBJ2-1; the match to TRBD2 covers 14 bases. The V gene end was trimmed by 5 bases and the J gene end by 4 bases; junction bases not matched to a gene: 11. The CDR3 runs to 18 residues. Germline CDR1 is SGHRS and CDR2 is YFSETQ. This CDR3 is CASSRPTSGRGSYNEQFF. The CDR3 DNA reads TGCGCCAGCAGTAGGCCGACTAGCGGGAGGGGCTCATACAATGAGCAGTTCTTC.

A few counts support this clone. The chain is built from TRBV20-1 and TRBJ2-7; possible D gene TRBD1, 5 bases. The V end lost 3 bases, the J end lost 4 bases, and 13 bases lay between the germline ends. CDR3 length equals 13 residues. From germline, CDR1 is DFQATT and CDR2 SNEGSKA (reference sequence). The CDR3 reads CSASRDSMYEQYF. CDR3 nucleotides: TGCAGTGCTAGTCGTGACAGTATGTACGAGCAGTACTTC.

Worth noting for this clone: The CDR3 carries no conserved terminal phenylalanine or tryptophan, so it likely arises from a read error. This chain uses TRBV24-1 with TRBJ2-5, with D perhaps matching TRBD1 (5 bases). V lost 8 bases, J lost 5 bases, and 14 bases lay in between. This CDR3 comprises 13 residues. The germline CDR1 and CDR2 sequences are KGHDR and SFDVKD. The CDR3: CATTGHGIETQYY. DNA for the CDR3: TGTGCCACCACAGGGCATGGAATCGAGACCCAGTACTAC.

This clone has only a few counts. This chain links TRBV19 with TRBJ1-2; the D is unclear. There are 10 residues in the CDR3. Trimming stripped 6 bases from V and 4 bases from J, with 3 bases between. Germline CDR1 is LNHDA and CDR2 is SQIVND (reference sequence). CDR3 in DNA: TGTGCCAGTAGCGCCTATGGCTACACCTTC. This encodes CASSAYGYTF.

This clone is medium-sized in the sample. The rearrangement links TRBV20-1 to TRBJ2-1; TRBD2 matches at 11 bases. Germline CDR1 is DFQATT and CDR2 is SNEGSKA (reference sequence). The length of the CDR3 is 15 residues. J gave up 7 bases and V 5 bases, and 10 bases lay outside the gene matches. The CDR3 loop reads CSAQISGRAQNEQFF. In nucleotides, the CDR3 is TGCAGTGCTCAGATTAGCGGGAGGGCCCAAAATGAGCAGTTCTTC.

This clone was counted at least ten times. The chain employs TRBV28 and TRBJ2-5; D gene ambiguous. V was shortened by 7 bases and J by 0 bases, with 12 bases between the two germline ends. The CDR3 is made up of 14 amino acids. Per germline, CDR1 MDHEN and CDR2 SYDVKM. Written as DNA, the CDR3 is TGTGCCAGCATTTCGTATGGCTACCAAGAGACCCAGTACTTC. Protein: CASISYGYQETQYF.

Regarding this clone: This sequence may be a read error, since a much larger clone differs from it by one base. This sequence joins TRBV5-1 and TRBJ2-3, with 10 bases matching TRBD2. CDR1 and CDR2 from the germline V gene are SGHRS and YFSETQ. With 5 bases clipped from V and 2 bases from J, the junction kept 8 bases outside the gene matches. CDR3 length: 16 amino acids. The CDR3 region is CASRLFLAGVTDTQYF. The CDR3 coding sequence is TGCGCCAGCAGGCTATTCCTAGCGGGGGTCACAGATACGCAGTATTTT.

To note about this clone: Since the CDR3 does not end with the conserved phenylalanine or tryptophan, this likely comes from a read error. The J gene is TRBJ2-7, the V gene TRBV20-1, with TRBD2 identical over 7 bases. The germline V gene encodes CDR1 DFQATT and CDR2 SNEGSKA (reference sequence). There are 14 residues in the CDR3. The CDR3 is CSARSGGESFEQYL. The CDR3 DNA follows: TGCAGTGCTAGGTCGGGGGGAGAGTCCTTCGAGCAGTACTTG.

Note on this clone: A much larger clone lies a single base off, so this may be a read error. J is TRBJ2-1 and V is TRBV5-4, with D perhaps being TRBD1 or TRBD2 (5 bases each). Germline V CDR1 and CDR2: SGHNT, YYREEE (reference sequence). This CDR3 comprises 17 residues. V gave up 0 bases and J gave up 1 base, with 14 bases separating them. The CDR3 DNA follows: TGTGCCAGCAGCTTGGGAGGGGCTTTTAGATCCTACAATGAGCAGTTCTTC. Its translation is CASSLGGAFRSYNEQFF.

This clone came up many times. The chain uses TRBV12-3 or TRBV12-4 and TRBJ2-7; D not certain. V dropped 2 bases and J dropped 7 bases, with 15 bases sitting between them. This CDR3 contains 14 residues. CDR3 in DNA: TGTGCCAGCAGTTTAAAGGAAAGTGGTGGAGAGCAGTACTTC. It yields the protein CASSLKESGGEQYF.

This clone was found many times. The chain couples TRBV9 to TRBJ2-7; D may correspond to TRBD1 or TRBD2 (5 bases each). The CDR3 covers 14 residues. The germline CDR1 and CDR2 sequences are SGDLS and YYNGEE. With 3 bases removed from V and 7 bases from J, the gap between germline ends came to 17 bases. This CDR3 is CASSAAGTGGEQYF. CDR3 bases: TGTGCCAGCAGCGCCGCCGGGACGGGCGGAGAGCAGTACTTC.

Many counts were recorded for this clone. The genes are TRBV16 and TRBJ1-1; no firm D call. There are 13 residues in the CDR3. The V end was cut by 0 bases, the J end by 7 bases, with 9 bases between. Germline V gene lookup returns CDR1 KGHSY and CDR2 FQNENV. The CDR3 DNA reads TGTGCCAGCAGCCAATCAACCTCGAATGAAGCTTTCTTT. This gives the protein CASSQSTSNEAFF.

The chain couples TRBV24-1 to TRBJ1-2, with D maybe TRBD1 (6 bases). Trimming took off 4 bases at V and 6 bases at J, with 14 bases between the two ends. The CDR3 is 14 residues long. Germline V gene sequence: CDR1 KGHDR, CDR2 SFDVKD. The CDR3 sequence is CATSDLRQDHGYTF. CDR3 nucleotide sequence: TGTGCCACCAGTGACCTCCGACAGGACCATGGCTACACCTTC.

This clone has just a few counts. The rearrangement joins TRBV5-1 to TRBJ1-5; D possibly corresponds to TRBD1 (6 bases). Germline assignment: CDR1 SGHRS and CDR2 YFSETQ. The CDR3 has 16 amino acids. Trimming cost V 4 bases and J 3 bases, with 17 bases left between them. The CDR3 here is CASSPGGGGFNQPQHF. In nucleotides, the CDR3 is TGCGCCAGCAGCCCTGGGGGCGGGGGTTTCAATCAGCCCCAGCATTTT. The full variable domain, with the rest looked up from reference TRBV5-1 and TRBJ1-5, is KAGVTQTPRYLIKTRGQQVTLSCSPISGHRSVSWYQQTPGQGLQFLFEYFSETQRNKGNFPGRFSGRQFSNSRSEMNVSTLELGDSALYLCASSPGGGGFNQPQHFGDGTRLSIL.

This clone was picked up many times. The CDR3 here is CASSPQGNTIYF. CDR3 nucleotide sequence: TGCGCCAGCAGCCCCCAAGGAAACACCATATATTTT. V and J are TRBV4-1 and TRBJ1-3; D remains unclear. CDR3 length equals 12 residues. Germline values: CDR1 MGHRA, CDR2 YSYEKL. The V end lost 4 bases, the J end lost 4 bases, and 5 bases lay between the germline ends.

As to this clone: Lacking the conserved final phenylalanine or tryptophan, this CDR3 likely reflects a read error. The sample has other DNA sequences that encode this CDR3 too. The gene calls are TRBV6-1 and TRBJ2-7; TRBD2 might be the D (6 bases). The length of the CDR3 is 16 residues. CDR1 and CDR2 from the germline V gene are MNHNS and SASEGT. The CDR3 nucleotides read TGCGCCAGCAGTCTGGGACTTCCTACGGTGGGCTACGAGCAGTACCTC. It encodes CASSLGLPTVGYEQYL.

A word on this clone: One end of the junction is discordant with germline, which a read error may explain. The chain links TRBV6-9 to TRBJ1-1, with D unclear. The CDR3 is 11 amino acids. Germline values: CDR1 MNHGY, CDR2 SVAAGI. Written as DNA, the CDR3 is TGTGCCAGCTGTTACAAATCTGAAGCTTTCTTT. Its protein is CASCYKSEAFF.

This clone is medium-sized within its sample. V and J are TRBV2 and TRBJ2-1; D is ambiguous. This CDR3 is 15 amino acids long. Germline V lookup: CDR1 SNHLY, CDR2 FYNNEI. V was cut by 5 bases and J by 6 bases, with 17 bases left in between. The CDR3 spells CASSFSSADLNEQFF. CDR3 nucleotide sequence: TGTGCCAGCAGTTTTTCCTCTGCGGACCTCAATGAGCAGTTCTTC. The full variable domain, in which reference TRBV2 and TRBJ2-1 provide the parts outside the CDR3, is EPEVTQTPSHQVTQMGQEVILRCVPISNHLYFYWYRQILGQKVEFLVSFYNNEISEKSEIFDDQFSVERPDGSNFTLKIRSTKLEDSAMYFCASSFSSADLNEQFFGPGTRLTVL.

This clone showed up just a few times. The chain uses TRBV24-1 and TRBJ1-1, with a weak D call TRBD1 (6 bases). The V end was cut by 3 bases, the J end by 11 bases, with 12 bases between. The CDR3 consists of 12 residues. CDR1 and CDR2 (germline): KGHDR, SFDVKD. CDR3 nucleotides: TGTGCCACCAGTGATGATGGACAGAGGGCTTTCTTT. As protein: CATSDDGQRAFF.

This clone was recorded at least ten times. The V call is TRBV30, the J call TRBJ2-7; no definite D call. The CDR3 runs 13 residues. V lost 5 bases and J 1 base, leaving 12 bases between the germline ends. Germline V gene data show CDR1 as GTSNPN and CDR2 as SVGIG (reference sequence). The CDR3 bases are TGTGCCTGGCTACTCGACAATTCCTACGAGCAGTACTTC. It encodes CAWLLDNSYEQYF.

The rearrangement uses TRBV20-1 and TRBJ2-7; TRBD2 matches at 7 bases. CDR1 is DFQATT and CDR2 is SNEGSKA in the germline V gene (reference sequence). The CDR3 covers 16 residues. With V trimmed by 3 bases and J by 3 bases, 14 bases remained unmatched. This CDR3 is CSARGDRGGDLYEQYF. The CDR3 bases are TGCAGTGCTAGGGGGGATCGGGGAGGGGATCTCTACGAGCAGTACTTC.

This clone was seen a few times. V gene TRBV6-1 combines with J gene TRBJ1-1; 10 bases line up with TRBD1. V was pared by 6 bases and J by 0 bases, with 10 bases of the junction left unmatched. The CDR3 sequence is 17 residues long. Germline V CDR1 and CDR2: MNHNS, SASEGT. The DNA for the CDR3 is TGTGCCAGCAGAGCAGACAGGGGGCCGTCAATGAACACTGAAGCTTTCTTT. It is translated as CASRADRGPSMNTEAFF.

This clone was seen ten or more times. The V and J genes are TRBV20-1 and TRBJ1-1; D gene ambiguous. Deletions cut 2 bases from V and 0 bases from J, with 7 bases between. The V gene's germline CDR1 is DFQATT and CDR2 SNEGSKA (reference sequence). The CDR3 is made up of 13 amino acids. The CDR3, as DNA: TGCAGTGCTAGAAGGACTCTGAACACTGAAGCTTTCTTT. This sequence encodes CSARRTLNTEAFF.